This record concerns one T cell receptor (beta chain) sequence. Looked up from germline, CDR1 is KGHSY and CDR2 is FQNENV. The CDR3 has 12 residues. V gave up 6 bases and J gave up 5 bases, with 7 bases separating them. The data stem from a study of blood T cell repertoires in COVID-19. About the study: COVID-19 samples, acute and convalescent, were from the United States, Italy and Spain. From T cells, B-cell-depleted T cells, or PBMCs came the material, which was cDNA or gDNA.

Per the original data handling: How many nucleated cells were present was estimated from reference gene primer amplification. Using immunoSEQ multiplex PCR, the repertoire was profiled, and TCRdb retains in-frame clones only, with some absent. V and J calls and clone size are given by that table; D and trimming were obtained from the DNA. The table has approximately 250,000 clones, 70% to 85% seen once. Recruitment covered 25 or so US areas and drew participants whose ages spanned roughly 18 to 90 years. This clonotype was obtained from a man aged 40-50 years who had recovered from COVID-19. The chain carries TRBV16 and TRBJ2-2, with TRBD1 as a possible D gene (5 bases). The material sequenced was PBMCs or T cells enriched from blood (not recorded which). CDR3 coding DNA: TGTGCCAGCAGAGGGGTAACCGGGGAGCTGTTTTTT. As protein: CASRGVTGELFF.